A single sample gave rise to the 20 T cell receptor beta chains below, sequenced in a study of T-cell memory formation after mild COVID-19. TCRdb reprocessed the 5' RACE reads with MiXCR, giving one entry per CDR3 protein. The sample consists of approximately 51,000 distinct CDR3 sequences, roughly a tenth of them appearing once. The specimen sequenced was PBMCs or a T cell subset sorted from them (not recorded which). These TCRs come from an adult woman who had mild COVID-19 (a few samples of this study predate the infection). Cell type and time point are not known.

Only a few counts were recorded for this clonotype. The chain is built from TRBV10-3 and TRBJ1-2; TRBD1 is a possible D gene (5 bases). Trimming stripped 10 bases from V and 1 base from J, with 10 bases between. CDR3 length equals 12 residues. Germline V lookup: CDR1 ENHRY, CDR2 SYGVKD. CDR3 in DNA: TGTGCCACCGCAGACAGTAACTATGGCTACACCTTC. Protein product: CATADSNYGYTF.

The rearrangement joins TRBV9 to TRBJ2-2, with a weak D call TRBD2 (7 bases). This CDR3 has 17 residues. CDR1 SGDLS and CDR2 YYNGEE come from the germline V gene. V was trimmed by 2 bases and J by 3 bases, leaving 17 bases between them. Here the CDR3 reads CASSVRGGAVDTGELFF. CDR3 DNA: TGTGCCAGCAGCGTTAGGGGGGGGGCCGTCGACACCGGGGAGCTGTTTTTT.

Remarks on this clonotype: A much larger clone sits a single nucleotide away, making a read error possible. The J gene is TRBJ2-1, the V gene TRBV24-1; a weak D match, TRBD1 (6 bases). The CDR3 is made up of 17 amino acids. V was cut by 1 base and J by 7 bases, with 19 bases left in between. The germline gives CDR1 KGHDR, CDR2 SFDVKD. CDR3 amino acids: CATSDFPGATTRNEQFF. The CDR3 DNA reads TGTGCCACCAGTGATTTTCCAGGGGCCACCACGAGAAATGAGCAGTTCTTC.

A few counts support this clonotype. The rearrangement links TRBV5-1 to TRBJ1-1; 7 bases fit TRBD1. With 0 bases clipped from V and 1 base from J, the junction kept 6 bases outside the gene matches. Germline-derived CDR1 and CDR2 are SGHRS and YFSETQ. This CDR3 has 16 residues. The CDR3, as DNA: TGCGCCAGCAGCTTGGCAGCGGGACAGCAGAACACTGAAGCTTTCTTT. Translated: CASSLAAGQQNTEAFF.

The chain links TRBV7-2 to TRBJ1-3, with TRBD1 as a possible D gene (5 bases). CDR3 length: 15 residues. Per the germline V gene, CDR1 is SGHTA and CDR2 is FQGNSA. V lost 6 bases to trimming and J lost 4 bases, with 16 bases between them. CDR3 in DNA: TGTGCCAGCAGTGATACCGGGACGACAGGAAACACCATATATTTT. Translating it yields CASSDTGTTGNTIYF.

This chain links TRBV24-1 with TRBJ2-1; 11 bases are a match to TRBD2. V shed 0 bases and J 0 bases; nucleotides not matched to a gene: 21. Germline V gene lookup returns CDR1 KGHDR and CDR2 SFDVKD. This CDR3 has 24 amino acids. CDR3 loop: CATSDLPYSRPSSSGRFSYNEQFF. The DNA of the CDR3 is TGTGCCACCAGTGATTTGCCGTATAGCCGGCCTTCTTCTAGCGGGAGGTTCTCCTACAATGAGCAGTTCTTC.

This chain joins TRBV29-1 and TRBJ2-1; D not certain. Germline CDR1 is SQVTM and CDR2 is ANQGSEA. V was pared by 3 bases and J by 0 bases, with 21 bases between. The CDR3 consists of 18 residues. Here the CDR3 reads CSVEASRASLSSYNEQFF. CDR3 DNA sequence: TGCAGCGTTGAGGCCTCCCGTGCATCCCTGAGCTCCTACAATGAGCAGTTCTTC.

This clonotype showed up just a few times. The V gene is TRBV2, the J gene TRBJ2-5, with a possible D match to TRBD1 (5 bases). The length of the CDR3 is 13 residues. CDR1 SNHLY and CDR2 FYNNEI come from the germline V gene. Trimming left V 4 bases short and J 1 base short, with 7 bases between. Here the CDR3 reads CASSGGPQETQYF. The CDR3 DNA reads as TGTGCCAGCAGTGGGGGCCCCCAAGAGACCCAGTACTTC.

This sequence joins TRBV6-5 and TRBJ1-2, with TRBD1 identical over 7 bases. Unmatched junction bases numbered 6, after V lost 6 bases and J lost 5 bases. CDR3 length equals 13 residues. Germline V gene data show CDR1 as MNHEY and CDR2 as SVGAGI. The CDR3 loop is CASSPQGGYGYTF. CDR3 sequence (DNA): TGTGCCAGCAGCCCGCAGGGGGGGTATGGCTACACCTTC.

The V call is TRBV9, the J call TRBJ2-2; D possibly corresponds to TRBD1 (5 bases). CDR1 is SGDLS and CDR2 is YYNGEE in the germline V gene. V was clipped by 2 bases and J by 0 bases, with 11 bases between them. This CDR3 region has 16 residues. The CDR3 DNA follows: TGTGCCAGCAGCGTTTCTTGGACATCGAACACCGGGGAGCTGTTTTTT. It yields the protein CASSVSWTSNTGELFF.

This clonotype was picked up a small number of times. One end of the junction is discordant with germline, which a read error may explain. The rearrangement joins TRBV19 to TRBJ2-7; D is unresolved. The germline V gene has CDR1 LNHDA and CDR2 SQIVND (reference sequence). CDR3 length: 15 residues. CDR3 loop: CASSISGETAYAQYF. The CDR3 coding sequence is TGTGCCAGTAGTATATCAGGAGAGACGGCCTACGCGCAGTACTTC. Full variable domain (rest looked up from reference TRBV19 and TRBJ2-7): DGGITQSPKYLFRKEGQNVTLSCEQNLNHDAMYWYRQDPGQGLRLIYYSQIVNDFQKGDIAEGYSVSREKKESFPLTVTSAQKNPTAFYLCASSISGETAYAQYFGPGTRLTVT.

This clonotype was found many times. The chain links TRBV6-4 to TRBJ2-1; D unclear. Germline assignment: CDR1 MRHNA and CDR2 SNTAGT. The CDR3 covers 15 residues. V lost 0 bases and J 1 base, leaving 7 bases between the germline ends. The DNA of the CDR3 is TGTGCCAGCAGTGACTCGATCGATTCCTACAATGAGCAGTTCTTC. Translation gives CASSDSIDSYNEQFF.

The CDR3 DNA is TGCAGTGCTAGAGATCTCATGGCCACTGAAGCTTTCTTT. Protein product: CSARDLMATEAFF. The chain links TRBV20-1 to TRBJ1-1; D not certain. CDR1 DFQATT and CDR2 SNEGSKA come from the germline V gene (reference sequence). V was pared by 0 bases and J by 4 bases, with 9 bases between. CDR3 length equals 13 residues.

This clonotype appeared a few times. The V gene is TRBV29-1, the J gene TRBJ2-3; 9 bases map to TRBD2. CDR3 length: 14 amino acids. Germline lookup yields CDR1 SQVTM and CDR2 ANQGSEA. V shed 6 bases and J 3 bases; nucleotides not matched to a gene: 7. DNA for the CDR3: TGCAGCGTAGAAACGGGACTAGCTACAGATACGCAGTATTTT. Its translation: CSVETGLATDTQYF.

This clonotype was seen a few times. The gene calls are TRBV28 and TRBJ2-1; D may be TRBD2 (6 bases). Germline CDR1 is MDHEN and CDR2 is SYDVKM. V dropped 5 bases and J dropped 10 bases, with 15 bases sitting between them. This CDR3 has 13 amino acids. The DNA of the CDR3 is TGTGCCAGCAGTACGTGGGGACTCCCGGAGCAGTTCTTC. Protein: CASSTWGLPEQFF.

A few counts support this clonotype. The rearrangement links TRBV5-1 to TRBJ1-1; a possible D gene is TRBD1 (6 bases). The length of the CDR3 is 15 residues. The V gene's germline CDR1 is SGHRS and CDR2 YFSETQ. Trimming took 1 base from V and 1 from J, leaving 11 bases between them. The CDR3 DNA reads TGCGCCAGCAGCTTGACAGGGAGCGGGAACACTGAAGCTTTCTTT. Protein sequence: CASSLTGSGNTEAFF.

The chain links TRBV11-2 to TRBJ1-1; D gene ambiguous. Germline loops: CDR1 SGHAT, CDR2 FQNNGV. The CDR3 totals 13 residues. Trimming left V 0 bases short and J 11 bases short, with 13 bases between. CDR3 sequence reads: CASSLDPRSKAFF. Here the CDR3 DNA reads TGTGCCAGCAGCTTAGATCCTAGGTCGAAGGCTTTCTTT. The variable domain in full, completed from reference TRBV11-2 and TRBJ1-1, reads EAGVAQSPRYKIIEKRQSVAFWCNPISGHATLYWYQQILGQGPKLLIQFQNNGVVDDSQLPKDRFSAERLKGVDSTLKIQPAKLEDSAVYLCASSLDPRSKAFFGQGTRLTVV.

The chain carries TRBV14 and TRBJ2-7; 9 bases match TRBD1. The germline gives CDR1 SGHDN, CDR2 FVKESK. The CDR3 length is 14 residues. V was pared by 5 bases and J by 2 bases, with 4 bases of the junction left unmatched. Here the CDR3 reads CASSARTGAYEQYF. In DNA, the CDR3 is TGTGCCAGCAGCGCGAGGACAGGGGCCTACGAGCAGTACTTC.

This clonotype was found a few times. V gene TRBV4-1 combines with J gene TRBJ1-2; D possibly corresponds to TRBD1 (5 bases). V was trimmed by 0 bases and J by 3 bases, leaving 11 bases between them. The germline CDR1 and CDR2 sequences are MGHRA and YSYEKL. The CDR3 has 15 residues. The CDR3 loop reads CASSQEGQGHYGYTF. The DNA of the CDR3 is TGCGCCAGCAGCCAAGAGGGTCAGGGTCACTATGGCTACACCTTC.

This clonotype was detected ten times or more. The genes are TRBV6-6 and TRBJ2-3; 10 bases are a match to TRBD1. The ends lost 6 bases at V and 1 base at J; junction bases unmatched: 7. Germline values: CDR1 MNHNY, CDR2 SVGAGI (reference sequence). The CDR3 is 16 amino acids. The CDR3 sequence: CASRLLGTGGTDTQYF. CDR3 DNA sequence: TGTGCCAGCAGATTACTCGGGACAGGGGGCACAGATACGCAGTATTTT.